The 19 T cell receptor beta chains below were found in one sample sequenced in a study of T-cell memory formation after mild COVID-19 (dated by TCRdb to 2020 to 2022). The method behind the library was 5' RACE. The sequencer was an Illumina NovaSeq 6000. TCRdb trimmed public reads at Q25 via fastp, called clones via MiXCR and kept in-frame beta chains. All rows with the same CDR3 protein become a single entry with the most common DNA and genes. The sample yields 200,000 to 250,000 distinct CDR3 sequences; more than 25% were counted once. The top ten clonotypes cover 9.5% to 12% of the sample. Specimen: PBMCs or a T cell subset sorted from them (not recorded which). Receptor source: an adult woman who had mild COVID-19 (a few samples of this study predate the infection). The sample titles of this study are shuffled in the database, so cell type and time point are left out; the donor was told from shared clones.

This clonotype was seen a handful of times. The chain combines TRBV7-3 with TRBJ2-3; D is unresolved. From germline, CDR1 is SGHTA and CDR2 FQGTGA. The CDR3 has 14 residues. Between the trimmed V and J ends, which lost 1 base and 6 bases, there was a span of 11 bases. Here the CDR3 DNA reads TGTGCCAGCAGCTTAAGGCCCAACGAGGATACGCAGTATTTT. It translates to CASSLRPNEDTQYF.

For this clonotype: One junction end does not reproduce the germline sequence, and a read error may be involved. The chain is built from TRBV15 and TRBJ2-1; D ambiguous. The germline gives CDR1 LNHNV, CDR2 YYDKDF (reference sequence). This CDR3 has 13 amino acids. The CDR3 DNA reads as TGTGCCACCAGCAGGGACGACCTACCCGGCCCCCTCTTC. The encoded protein is CATSRDDLPGPLF.

This clonotype was recorded once. V usage is TRBV6-2 or TRBV6-3 and J usage is TRBJ2-1; D is uncertain. Germline values: CDR1 MNHEY, CDR2 SVGEGT. The CDR3 loop spans 17 amino acids. The V and J ends lost 6 bases and 0 bases respectively, with 18 bases between them. The CDR3 DNA reads TGTGCCAGCAGCGTCAAGGCGTGGTATGTCTCCTACAATGAGCAGTTCTTC. Protein sequence: CASSVKAWYVSYNEQFF.

The V call is TRBV5-5, the J call TRBJ1-4; 8 bases are shared with TRBD1. The CDR3 has 20 amino acids. The V gene end was trimmed by 3 bases and the J gene end by 1 base; junction bases not matched to a gene: 17. Germline V gene data show CDR1 as SGHKS and CDR2 as YYEKEE (reference sequence). CDR3 loop: CASSSGWGQETYGTNEKLFF. The CDR3 DNA sequence: TGTGCCAGCAGCTCGGGGTGGGGACAGGAGACTTACGGAACTAATGAAAAACTGTTTTTT.

This chain connects TRBV19 to TRBJ2-7; no reliable D call. Germline V gene data show CDR1 as LNHDA and CDR2 as SQIVND (reference sequence). Trimming took 4 bases from V and 0 from J, leaving 10 bases between them. The CDR3 loop spans 14 amino acids. The DNA for the CDR3 is TGTGCCAGTAGTACCGGATCCCTCTCCTACGAGCAGTACTTC. It yields the protein CASSTGSLSYEQYF.

This chain uses TRBV9 with TRBJ1-2; 7 nucleotides match TRBD1. Germline CDR1 and CDR2: SGDLS and YYNGEE. The CDR3 extends over 16 amino acids. V lost 0 bases and J lost 0; bases outside the gene matches: 5. The CDR3 loop reads CASSVDRDRPNYGYTF. The CDR3 nucleotides are TGTGCCAGCAGCGTAGACCGGGACAGACCTAACTATGGCTACACCTTC.

The V gene is TRBV4-1, the J gene TRBJ2-5; D is perhaps TRBD1 or TRBD2 (5 bases each). Germline lookup yields CDR1 MGHRA and CDR2 YSYEKL. The CDR3 has 15 amino acids. The V and J ends lost 5 bases and 9 bases respectively, with 22 bases between them. CDR3 coding DNA: TGCGCCAGCAGCGACCGGGACGGAGCTACTAGGGCCCAGTACTTC. It encodes CASSDRDGATRAQYF.

The V gene is TRBV13, the J gene TRBJ1-2; D gene uncertain. The CDR3 is 18 residues long. Looked up from germline, CDR1 is PRHDT and CDR2 is FYEKMQ (reference sequence). Trimming took off 5 bases at V and 13 bases at J, with 35 bases between the two ends. This CDR3 reads CASSPRALTGAERASFTF. CDR3 nucleotides: TGTGCCAGCAGCCCTCGAGCGCTAACGGGAGCCGAGAGGGCTAGCTTCACCTTC.

This clonotype was counted a few times. The V call is TRBV29-1, the J call TRBJ1-2; D is ambiguous. The germline gives CDR1 SQVTM, CDR2 ANQGSEA. V was pared by 7 bases and J by 4 bases, with 16 bases between. The CDR3 consists of 13 residues. The CDR3 sequence is CSARRTAGYGYTF. The CDR3 region has the DNA TGCAGCGCCCGAAGGACGGCGGGCTATGGCTACACCTTC.

This chain uses TRBV4-3 with TRBJ2-1, with D uncertain. Trimming stripped 4 bases from V and 12 bases from J, with 16 bases between. Germline V lookup: CDR1 LGHNA, CDR2 YSLEER. The CDR3 has 13 amino acids. CDR3 protein: CASSPTTQSGQFF. The CDR3 DNA sequence: TGCGCCAGCAGCCCCACAACCCAATCGGGGCAGTTCTTC.

Only a few counts were recorded for this clonotype. J is TRBJ2-2 and V is TRBV18; the D gene could be TRBD1 or TRBD2 (7 bases each). From germline, CDR1 is KGHSH and CDR2 LQKENI. Between the trimmed V and J ends, which lost 5 bases and 0 bases, there was a span of 13 bases. The CDR3 has 16 residues. CDR3 sequence reads: CASSSGGQANTGELFF. CDR3 nucleotides: TGTGCCAGCTCATCGGGAGGACAGGCGAACACCGGGGAGCTGTTTTTT.

This chain joins TRBV7-8 and TRBJ1-5; 7 nucleotides line up with TRBD1. Germline CDR1 reads SGHVS; CDR2 reads FQNEAQ. After removal of 1 base from V and 6 bases from J, the junction contained 12 bases not matched to a gene. The length of the CDR3 is 17 residues. Written as DNA, the CDR3 is TGTGCCAGCAGCTTAGAAGGGGTAACAGGGGACGTTCAGCCCCAGCATTTT. Residues: CASSLEGVTGDVQPQHF.

This clonotype was observed a handful of times. The rearrangement links TRBV3-1 to TRBJ2-1, with 7 bases lining up with TRBD1. The J segment lost 1 base and the V segment lost 2 bases, leaving 5 bases of the junction unmatched. In germline, CDR1 is LGHDT, CDR2 YNNKEL (reference sequence). The CDR3 has 16 amino acids. CDR3 in amino acids: CASSQPGQRSYNEQFF. The CDR3 nucleotides read TGTGCCAGCAGCCAACCGGGACAGAGGTCCTACAATGAGCAGTTCTTC.

The rearrangement uses TRBV12-3 or TRBV12-4 and TRBJ2-7, with TRBD1 matching 8 bases. The V and J ends lost 5 bases and 5 bases, in that order; junction bases with no gene match: 5. The CDR3 covers 13 residues. CDR3 bases: TGTGCCAGCAGTCCGCCAGGGGGCCACGAGCAGTACTTC. This encodes CASSPPGGHEQYF.

In this sample, this clonotype turned up a few times. CDR3 residues: CASTLGRGTISPLHF. In DNA, the CDR3 is TGTGCCAGCACCCTGGGGCGGGGAACTATTTCACCCCTCCACTTT. The chain recombines TRBV6-1 with TRBJ1-6, with TRBD1 as a possible D gene (5 bases). The CDR3 sequence is 15 residues long. Germline CDR1 and CDR2: MNHNS and SASEGT. V shed 7 bases and J shed 9 bases, with 19 bases lying between them.

This clonotype was counted a few times. The rearrangement uses TRBV29-1 and TRBJ2-7; 9 nucleotides line up with TRBD1. With 2 bases clipped from V and 2 bases from J, the junction kept 7 bases outside the gene matches. CDR3 size: 15 residues. The germline gives CDR1 SQVTM, CDR2 ANQGSEA. The CDR3 sequence is CSVEFRTGETYEQYF. CDR3 in DNA: TGCAGCGTTGAATTTAGGACAGGGGAGACCTACGAGCAGTACTTC.

The V and J genes are TRBV5-1 and TRBJ2-3; D remains unclear. Trimming took off 8 bases at V and 0 bases at J, with 7 bases between the two ends. Germline V lookup: CDR1 SGHRS, CDR2 YFSETQ. The CDR3 consists of 12 residues. CDR3 sequence reads: CASGPSTDTQYF. In DNA, the CDR3 is TGCGCCAGTGGACCTAGCACAGATACGCAGTATTTT.

In its sample, this clonotype was seen a few times. The chain couples TRBV20-1 to TRBJ1-2; D perhaps matches TRBD1 (5 bases). V shed 0 bases and J shed 6 bases, with 17 bases lying between them. The CDR3 runs 15 residues. The germline V gene encodes CDR1 DFQATT and CDR2 SNEGSKA (reference sequence). CDR3 in DNA: TGCAGTGCTAGAGAAGCAGGGAGATACGCGGATGGCTACACCTTC. As protein: CSAREAGRYADGYTF.

This clonotype has just a few counts. The gene calls are TRBV6-2 or TRBV6-3 and TRBJ2-7; D is unclear. The germline gives CDR1 MNHEY, CDR2 SVGEGT. The CDR3 contains 16 residues. V was trimmed by 0 bases and J by 0 bases, leaving 12 bases between them. The CDR3 region is CASSYSSGSRSYEQYF. The CDR3 DNA follows: TGTGCCAGCAGTTACTCGTCCGGCTCTCGCTCCTACGAGCAGTACTTC.